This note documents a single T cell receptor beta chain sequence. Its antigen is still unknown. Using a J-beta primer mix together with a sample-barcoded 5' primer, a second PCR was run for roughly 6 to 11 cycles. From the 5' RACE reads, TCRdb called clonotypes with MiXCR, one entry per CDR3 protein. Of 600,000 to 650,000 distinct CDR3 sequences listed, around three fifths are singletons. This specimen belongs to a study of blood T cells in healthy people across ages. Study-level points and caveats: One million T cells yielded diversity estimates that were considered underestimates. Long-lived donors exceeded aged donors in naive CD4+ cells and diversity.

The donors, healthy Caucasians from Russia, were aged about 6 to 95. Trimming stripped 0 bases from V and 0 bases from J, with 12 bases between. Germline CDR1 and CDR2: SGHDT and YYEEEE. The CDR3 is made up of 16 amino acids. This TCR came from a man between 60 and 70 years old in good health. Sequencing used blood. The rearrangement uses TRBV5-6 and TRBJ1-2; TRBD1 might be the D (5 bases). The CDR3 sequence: CASSLGRGPTNYGYTF. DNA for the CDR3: TGTGCCAGCAGCTTGGGAAGGGGCCCTACTAACTATGGCTACACCTTC.